This paragraph reports one TCR beta chain. Its specificity is unknown. TCRdb called the reads again in MiXCR, with one record for every CDR3 protein. This table has fewer than 350,000 distinct CDR3 sequences, around 29% appearing once. This CDR3 is 14 amino acids long. The trim removed 3 bases at V and 8 bases at J, leaving 5 bases unmatched. Germline-derived CDR1 and CDR2 are SGHKS and YYEKEE (reference sequence). These data come from a study of T cell repertoires in cytomegalovirus infection. Study at large: Well-studied HLA-B-restricted CMV epitopes were used in the study alongside recently identified HLA-C-restricted ones. Matching HLA type, along with CMV infection, was indicated by public TCR beta signatures. Overall study results and limits: Based on cumulative public TCR beta family frequency, carriers of CMV plus the relevant HLA were identified. Clonotypes of TCR beta that were HLA-C-restricted and CMV-specific dominated the ex vivo response.

This specimen was cultured PBMCs, taken from culture after CMV antigen stimulation. This clonotype originated in a human donor in good health (CMV status not recorded). Some clones in this sample may be carry-over from other donors' samples. The chain links TRBV5-5 to TRBJ2-3; 11 positions match TRBD2. The CDR3 loop is CASSSGGTSGTQYF. In nucleotides, the CDR3 is TGTGCCAGCAGCTCCGGGGGGACTAGCGGTACGCAGTATTTT.